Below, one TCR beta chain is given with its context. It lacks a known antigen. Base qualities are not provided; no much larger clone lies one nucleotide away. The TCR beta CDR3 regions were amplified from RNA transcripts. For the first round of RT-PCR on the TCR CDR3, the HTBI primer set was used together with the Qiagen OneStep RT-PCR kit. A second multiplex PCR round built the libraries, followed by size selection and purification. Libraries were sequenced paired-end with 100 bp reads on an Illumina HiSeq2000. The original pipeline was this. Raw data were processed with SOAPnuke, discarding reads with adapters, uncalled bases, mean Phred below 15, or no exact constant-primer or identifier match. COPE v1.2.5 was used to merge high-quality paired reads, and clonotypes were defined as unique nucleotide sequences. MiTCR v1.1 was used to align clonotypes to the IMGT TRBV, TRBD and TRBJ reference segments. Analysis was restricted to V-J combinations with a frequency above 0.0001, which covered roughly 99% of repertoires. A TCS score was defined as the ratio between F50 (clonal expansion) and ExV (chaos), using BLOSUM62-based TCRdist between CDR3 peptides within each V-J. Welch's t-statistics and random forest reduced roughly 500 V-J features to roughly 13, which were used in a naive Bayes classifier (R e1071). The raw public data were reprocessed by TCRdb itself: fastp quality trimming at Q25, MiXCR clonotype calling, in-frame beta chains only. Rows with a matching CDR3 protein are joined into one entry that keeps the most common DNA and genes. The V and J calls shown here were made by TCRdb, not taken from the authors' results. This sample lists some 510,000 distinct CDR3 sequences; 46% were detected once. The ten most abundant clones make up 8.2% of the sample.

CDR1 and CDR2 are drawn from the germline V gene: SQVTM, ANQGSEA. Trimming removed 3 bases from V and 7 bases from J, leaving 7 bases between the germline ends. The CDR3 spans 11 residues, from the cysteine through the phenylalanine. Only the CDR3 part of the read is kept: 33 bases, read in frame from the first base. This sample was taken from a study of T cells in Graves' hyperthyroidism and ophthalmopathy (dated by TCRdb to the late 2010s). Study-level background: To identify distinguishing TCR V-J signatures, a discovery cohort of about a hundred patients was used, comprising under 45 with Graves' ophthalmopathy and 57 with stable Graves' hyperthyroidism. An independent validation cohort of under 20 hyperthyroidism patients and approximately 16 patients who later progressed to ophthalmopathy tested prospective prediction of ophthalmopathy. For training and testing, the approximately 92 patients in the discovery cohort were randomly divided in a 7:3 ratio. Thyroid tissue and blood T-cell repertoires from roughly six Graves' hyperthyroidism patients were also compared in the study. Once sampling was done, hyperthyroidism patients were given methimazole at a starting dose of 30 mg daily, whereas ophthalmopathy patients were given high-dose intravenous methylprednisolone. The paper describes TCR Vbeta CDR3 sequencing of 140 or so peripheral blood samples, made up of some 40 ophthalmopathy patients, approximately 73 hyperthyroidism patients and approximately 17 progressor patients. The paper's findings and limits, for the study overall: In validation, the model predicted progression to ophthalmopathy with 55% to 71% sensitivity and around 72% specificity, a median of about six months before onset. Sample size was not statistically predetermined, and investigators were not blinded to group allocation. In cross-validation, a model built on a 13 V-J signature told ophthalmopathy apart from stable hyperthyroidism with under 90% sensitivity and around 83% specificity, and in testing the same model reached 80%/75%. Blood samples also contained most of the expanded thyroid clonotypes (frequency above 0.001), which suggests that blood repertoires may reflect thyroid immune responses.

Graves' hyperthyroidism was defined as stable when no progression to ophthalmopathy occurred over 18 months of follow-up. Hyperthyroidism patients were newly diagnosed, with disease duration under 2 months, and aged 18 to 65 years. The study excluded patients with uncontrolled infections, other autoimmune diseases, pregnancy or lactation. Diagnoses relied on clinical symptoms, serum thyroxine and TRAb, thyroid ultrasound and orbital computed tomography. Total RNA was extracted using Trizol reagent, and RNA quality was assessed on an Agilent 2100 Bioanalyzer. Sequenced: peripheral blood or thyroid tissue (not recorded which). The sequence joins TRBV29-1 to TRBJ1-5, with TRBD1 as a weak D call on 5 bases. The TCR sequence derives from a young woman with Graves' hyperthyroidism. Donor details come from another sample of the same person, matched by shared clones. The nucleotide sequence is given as TGCAGCGTTGACGGGGGGCAGCCCCAGCATTTT. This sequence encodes CSVDGGQPQHF.